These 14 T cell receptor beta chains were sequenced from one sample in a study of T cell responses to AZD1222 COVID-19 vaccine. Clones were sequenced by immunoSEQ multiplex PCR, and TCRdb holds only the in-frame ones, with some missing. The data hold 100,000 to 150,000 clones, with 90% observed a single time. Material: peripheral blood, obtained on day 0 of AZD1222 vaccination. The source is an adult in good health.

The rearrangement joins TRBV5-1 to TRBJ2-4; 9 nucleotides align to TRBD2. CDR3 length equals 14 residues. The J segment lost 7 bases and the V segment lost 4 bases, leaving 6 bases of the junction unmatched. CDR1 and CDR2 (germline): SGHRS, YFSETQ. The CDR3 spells CASSTGTSLNIQYF. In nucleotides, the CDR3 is TGCGCCAGCAGCACCGGGACTAGCTTGAACATTCAGTACTTC.

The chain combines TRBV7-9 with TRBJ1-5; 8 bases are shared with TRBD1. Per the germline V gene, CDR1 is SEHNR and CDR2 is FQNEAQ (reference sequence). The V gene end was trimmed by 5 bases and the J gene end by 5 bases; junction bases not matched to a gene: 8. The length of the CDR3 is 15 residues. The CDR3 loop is CASSLGQGAYQPQHF. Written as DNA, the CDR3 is TGTGCCAGCAGCCTAGGGCAGGGGGCTTATCAGCCCCAGCATTTT. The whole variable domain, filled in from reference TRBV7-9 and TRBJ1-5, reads DTGVSQNPRHKITKRGQNVTFRCDPISEHNRLYWYRQTLGQGPEFLTYFQNEAQLEKSRLLSDRFSAERPKGSFSTLEIQRTEQGDSAMYLCASSLGQGAYQPQHFGDGTRLSIL.

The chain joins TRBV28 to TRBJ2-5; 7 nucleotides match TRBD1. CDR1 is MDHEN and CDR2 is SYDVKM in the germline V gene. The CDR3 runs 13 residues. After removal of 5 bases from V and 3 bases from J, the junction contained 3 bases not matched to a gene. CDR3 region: CASSTGQEETQYF. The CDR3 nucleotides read TGTGCCAGCAGTACCGGACAGGAAGAGACCCAGTACTTC.

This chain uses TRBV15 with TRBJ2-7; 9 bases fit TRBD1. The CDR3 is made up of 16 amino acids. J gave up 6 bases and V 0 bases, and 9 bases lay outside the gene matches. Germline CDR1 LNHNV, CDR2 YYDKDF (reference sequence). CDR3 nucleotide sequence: TGTGCCACCAGCAGAGATATCTTACAGGGGGCTGGCGAGCAGTACTTC. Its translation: CATSRDILQGAGEQYF.

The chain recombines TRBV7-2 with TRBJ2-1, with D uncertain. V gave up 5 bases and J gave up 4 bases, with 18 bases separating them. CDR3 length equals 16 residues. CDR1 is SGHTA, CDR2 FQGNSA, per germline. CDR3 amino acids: CASSTTRRLGYNEQFF. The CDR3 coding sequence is TGTGCCAGCAGCACCACGCGCCGGCTAGGGTACAATGAGCAGTTCTTC.

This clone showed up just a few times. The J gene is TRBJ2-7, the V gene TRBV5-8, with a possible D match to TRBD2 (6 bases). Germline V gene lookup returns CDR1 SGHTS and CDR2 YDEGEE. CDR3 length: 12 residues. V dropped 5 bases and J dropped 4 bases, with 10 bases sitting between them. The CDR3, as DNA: TGTGCCAGCAGTCGGGACTCGTACGAGCAGTACTTC. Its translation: CASSRDSYEQYF.

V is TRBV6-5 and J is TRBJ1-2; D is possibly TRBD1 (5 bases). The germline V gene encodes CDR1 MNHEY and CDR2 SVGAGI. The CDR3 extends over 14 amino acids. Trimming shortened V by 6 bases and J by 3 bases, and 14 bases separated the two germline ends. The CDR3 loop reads CASRRGGDDYGYTF. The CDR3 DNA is TGTGCCAGCAGGAGGGGAGGGGACGACTATGGCTACACCTTC.

The CDR3 DNA follows: TGTGCCAGCAGTAAGACAGGTGATCGATACGAGCAGTACTTC. This codes for CASSKTGDRYEQYF. The rearrangement links TRBV6-2 or TRBV6-3 to TRBJ2-7; TRBD1 might be the D (6 bases). The V and J ends lost 5 bases and 4 bases respectively, with 15 bases between them. Germline-derived CDR1 and CDR2 are MNHEY and SVGEGT. The CDR3 sequence is 14 residues long.

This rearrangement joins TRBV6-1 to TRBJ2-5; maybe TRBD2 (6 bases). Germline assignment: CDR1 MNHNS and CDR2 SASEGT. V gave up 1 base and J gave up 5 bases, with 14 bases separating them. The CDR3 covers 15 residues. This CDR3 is CASSEGFGGLETQYF. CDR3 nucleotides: TGTGCCAGCAGTGAAGGGTTTGGGGGGTTGGAGACCCAGTACTTC.

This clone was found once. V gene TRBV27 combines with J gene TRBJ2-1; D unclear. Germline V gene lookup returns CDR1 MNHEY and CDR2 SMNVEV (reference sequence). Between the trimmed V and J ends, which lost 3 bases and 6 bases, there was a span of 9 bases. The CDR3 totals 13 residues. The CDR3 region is CASSFTNSNEQFF. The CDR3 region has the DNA TGTGCCAGCAGTTTCACAAACAGCAATGAGCAGTTCTTC.

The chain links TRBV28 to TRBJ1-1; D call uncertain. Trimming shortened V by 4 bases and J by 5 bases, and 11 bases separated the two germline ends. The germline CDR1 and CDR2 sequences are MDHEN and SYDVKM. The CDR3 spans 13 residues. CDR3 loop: CASSSGSITEAFF. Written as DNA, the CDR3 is TGTGCCAGCAGTTCCGGCAGTATAACTGAAGCTTTCTTT.

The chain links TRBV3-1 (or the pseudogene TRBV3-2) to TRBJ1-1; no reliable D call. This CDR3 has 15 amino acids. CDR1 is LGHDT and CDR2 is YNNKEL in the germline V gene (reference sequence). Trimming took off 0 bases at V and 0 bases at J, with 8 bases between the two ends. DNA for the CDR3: TGTGCCAGCAGCCAAGACCAGGCGATGAACACTGAAGCTTTCTTT. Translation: CASSQDQAMNTEAFF.

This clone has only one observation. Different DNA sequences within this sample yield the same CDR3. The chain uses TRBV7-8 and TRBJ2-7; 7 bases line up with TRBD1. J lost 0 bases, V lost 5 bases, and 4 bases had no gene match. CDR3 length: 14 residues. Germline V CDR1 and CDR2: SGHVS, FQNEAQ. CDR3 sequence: CASSPRTGSYEQYF. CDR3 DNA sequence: TGTGCCAGCAGCCCCCGGACAGGCTCCTACGAGCAGTACTTC.

The CDR3 sequence: CASSLSQYFEGEFGEAFF. Written as DNA, the CDR3 is TGTGCCAGCAGTTTATCTCAATATTTCGAGGGGGAGTTCGGTGAAGCTTTCTTT. V is TRBV28 and J is TRBJ1-1; a possible D gene is TRBD1 (6 bases). This CDR3 contains 18 residues. Germline V gene data show CDR1 as MDHEN and CDR2 as SYDVKM. The V and J ends lost 1 base and 7 bases respectively, with 25 bases between them.